This T cell receptor (beta chain) appears in the sequencing data of a study of T cells in localized non-small cell lung cancer. Method: immunoSEQ multiplex PCR; TCRdb's copy keeps in-frame clones and lacks some. This table holds over 45,000 clones, approximately 90% found once. The V and J ends lost 2 bases and 2 bases respectively, with 12 bases between them. CDR3 size: 15 residues. Germline CDR1 SGHTA, CDR2 FQGNSA. The source material was peripheral blood, sampled before any cancer treatment. This TCR was recovered from a man between 40 and 70 years old with stage I squamous cell lung carcinoma. The chain has TRBV7-2 and TRBJ1-2, with D perhaps matching TRBD1 (5 bases). As DNA, the CDR3 is TGTGCCAGCAGCTTAAGAGGGGTGAACAACTATGGCTACACCTTC. Encoded protein: CASSLRGVNNYGYTF.